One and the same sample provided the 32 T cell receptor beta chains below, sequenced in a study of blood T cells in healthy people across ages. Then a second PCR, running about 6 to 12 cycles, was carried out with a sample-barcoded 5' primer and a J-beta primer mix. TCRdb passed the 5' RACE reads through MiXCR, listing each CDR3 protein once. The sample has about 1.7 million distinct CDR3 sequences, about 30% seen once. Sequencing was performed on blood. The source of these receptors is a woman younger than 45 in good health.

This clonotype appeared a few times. CDR3 DNA: TGTGCCAGCAGCTTAGACGCACCCACCGAGAATGGCTACACCTTC. Translating gives CASSLDAPTENGYTF. The rearrangement joins TRBV7-2 to TRBJ1-2; D uncertain. V dropped 1 base and J dropped 6 bases, with 15 bases sitting between them. Germline V CDR1 and CDR2: SGHTA, FQGNSA. CDR3 length: 15 residues. The whole variable domain, remainder taken from reference TRBV7-2 and TRBJ1-2, is GAGVSQSPSNKVTEKGKDVELRCDPISGHTALYWYRQSLGQGLEFLIYFQGNSAPDKSGLPSDRFSAERTGGSVSTLTIQRTQQEDSAVYLCASSLDAPTENGYTFGSGTRLTVV.

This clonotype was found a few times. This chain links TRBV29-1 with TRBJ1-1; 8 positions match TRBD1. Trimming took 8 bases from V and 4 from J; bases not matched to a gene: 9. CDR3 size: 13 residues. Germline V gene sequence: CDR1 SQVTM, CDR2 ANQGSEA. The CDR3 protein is CSSAQGGGTEAFF. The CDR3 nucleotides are TGCAGCTCTGCACAGGGGGGAGGCACTGAAGCTTTCTTT.

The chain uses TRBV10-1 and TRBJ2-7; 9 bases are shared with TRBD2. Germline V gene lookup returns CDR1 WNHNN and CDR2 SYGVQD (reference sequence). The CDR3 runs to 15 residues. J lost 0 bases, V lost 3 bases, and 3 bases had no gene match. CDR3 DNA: TGCGCCAGCAGTGAAGAGCGGGGGGACTCCTACGAGCAGTACTTC. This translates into CASSEERGDSYEQYF.

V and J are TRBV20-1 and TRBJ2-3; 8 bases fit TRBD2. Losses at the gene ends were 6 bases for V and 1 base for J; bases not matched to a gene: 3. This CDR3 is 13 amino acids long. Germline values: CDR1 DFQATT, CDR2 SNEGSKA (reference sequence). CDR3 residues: CSATTSGTDTQYF. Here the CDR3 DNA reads TGCAGTGCGACGACTAGCGGCACAGATACGCAGTATTTT.

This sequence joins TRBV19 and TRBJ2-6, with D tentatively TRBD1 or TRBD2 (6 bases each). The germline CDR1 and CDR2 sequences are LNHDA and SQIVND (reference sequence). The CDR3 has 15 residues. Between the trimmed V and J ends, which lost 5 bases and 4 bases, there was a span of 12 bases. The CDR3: CASSSGAYGANVLTF. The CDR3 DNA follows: TGTGCCAGTAGTTCGGGGGCGTACGGGGCCAACGTCCTGACTTTC.

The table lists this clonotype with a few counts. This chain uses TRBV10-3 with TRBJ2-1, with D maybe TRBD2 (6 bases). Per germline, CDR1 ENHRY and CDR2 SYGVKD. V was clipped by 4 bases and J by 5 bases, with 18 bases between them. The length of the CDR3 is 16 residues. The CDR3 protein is CAISGTVWAGNNEQFF. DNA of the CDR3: TGTGCCATCAGTGGAACAGTTTGGGCGGGAAACAATGAGCAGTTCTTC.

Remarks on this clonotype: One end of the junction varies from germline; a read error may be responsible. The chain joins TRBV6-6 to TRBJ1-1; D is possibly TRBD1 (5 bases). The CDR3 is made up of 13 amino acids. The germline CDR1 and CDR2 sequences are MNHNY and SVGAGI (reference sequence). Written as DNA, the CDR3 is TGTGTCAGCAGCCCAAGGGGTAACACTGAAGCTTTCTTT. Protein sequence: CVSSPRGNTEAFF.

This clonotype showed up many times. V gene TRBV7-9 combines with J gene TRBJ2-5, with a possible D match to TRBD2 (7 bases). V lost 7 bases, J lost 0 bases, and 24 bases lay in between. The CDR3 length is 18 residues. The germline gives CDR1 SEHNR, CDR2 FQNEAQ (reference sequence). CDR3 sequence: CASTPSPPRGGYQETQYF. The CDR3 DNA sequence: TGTGCCAGCACCCCCTCCCCGCCTAGGGGGGGCTACCAAGAGACCCAGTACTTC.

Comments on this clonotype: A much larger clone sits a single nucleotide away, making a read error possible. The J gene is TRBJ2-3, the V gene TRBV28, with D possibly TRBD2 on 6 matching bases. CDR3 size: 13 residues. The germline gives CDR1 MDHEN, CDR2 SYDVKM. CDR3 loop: CTGGEESPDTQYF. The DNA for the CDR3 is TGTACAGGAGGGGAGGAGAGCCCAGATACGCAGTATTTT. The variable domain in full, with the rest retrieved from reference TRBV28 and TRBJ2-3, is DVKVTQSSRYLVKRTGEKVFLECVQDMDHENMFWYRQDPGLGLRLIYFSYDVKMKEKGDIPEGYSVSREKKERFSLILESASTNQTSMYLCTGGEESPDTQYFGPGTRLTVL.

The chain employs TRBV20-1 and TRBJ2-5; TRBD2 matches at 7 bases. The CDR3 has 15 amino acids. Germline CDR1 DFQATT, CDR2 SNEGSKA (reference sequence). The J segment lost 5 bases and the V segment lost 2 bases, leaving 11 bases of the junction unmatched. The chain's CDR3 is CSARSGGAGLETQYF. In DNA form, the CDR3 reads TGCAGTGCTAGATCGGGAGGAGCGGGATTGGAGACCCAGTACTTC.

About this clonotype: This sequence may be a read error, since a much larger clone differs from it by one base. The CDR3 region has the DNA TGTGCCAGCAGTTGGGGTGGGGGGCGGACGGAACTGTTTTTT. Amino acids: CASSWGGGRTELFF. This sequence joins TRBV12-3 or TRBV12-4 and TRBJ1-4, with D possibly being TRBD1 (6 bases). The germline V and J ends were trimmed by 4 bases and 12 bases, with 18 bases remaining between them. The CDR3 is 14 amino acids.

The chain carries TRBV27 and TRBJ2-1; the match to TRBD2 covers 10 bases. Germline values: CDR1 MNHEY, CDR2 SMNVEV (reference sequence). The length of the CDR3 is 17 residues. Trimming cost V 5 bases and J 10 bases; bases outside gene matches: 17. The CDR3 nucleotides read TGTGCCAGCAGTCGCTTTGAAATAGCGGGAGGAATGGAAGAGCAGTTCTTC. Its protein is CASSRFEIAGGMEEQFF.

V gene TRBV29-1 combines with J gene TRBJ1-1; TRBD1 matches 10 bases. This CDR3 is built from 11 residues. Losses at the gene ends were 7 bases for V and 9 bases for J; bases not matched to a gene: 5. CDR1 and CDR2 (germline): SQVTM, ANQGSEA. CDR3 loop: CSEMTGGKAFF. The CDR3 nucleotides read TGCAGCGAAATGACAGGGGGCAAAGCTTTCTTT.

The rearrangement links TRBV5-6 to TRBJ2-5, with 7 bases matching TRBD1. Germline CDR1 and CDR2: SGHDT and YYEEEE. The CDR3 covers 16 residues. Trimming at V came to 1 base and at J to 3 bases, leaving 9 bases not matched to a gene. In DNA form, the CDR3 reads TGTGCCAGCAGCTTGATGTCAGGACAGGAGGAAGAGACCCAGTACTTC. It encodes CASSLMSGQEEETQYF.

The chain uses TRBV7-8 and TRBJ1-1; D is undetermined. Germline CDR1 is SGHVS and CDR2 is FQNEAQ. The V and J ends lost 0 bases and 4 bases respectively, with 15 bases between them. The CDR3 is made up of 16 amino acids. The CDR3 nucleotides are TGTGCCAGCAGCTTAGCGTACACCCCTGGGAGCACTGAAGCTTTCTTT. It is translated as CASSLAYTPGSTEAFF.

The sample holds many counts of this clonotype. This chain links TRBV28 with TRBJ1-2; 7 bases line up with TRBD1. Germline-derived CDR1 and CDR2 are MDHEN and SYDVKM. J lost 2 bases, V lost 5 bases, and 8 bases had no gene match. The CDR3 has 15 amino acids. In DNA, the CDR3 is TGTGCCAGCAGTCACGGGACAGCTGGGAACTATGGCTACACCTTC. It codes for CASSHGTAGNYGYTF.

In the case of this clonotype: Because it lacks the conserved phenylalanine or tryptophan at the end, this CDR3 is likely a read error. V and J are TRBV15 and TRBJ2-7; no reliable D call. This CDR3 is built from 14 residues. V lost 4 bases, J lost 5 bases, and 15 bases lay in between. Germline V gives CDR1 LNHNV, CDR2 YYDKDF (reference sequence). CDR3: CATSMYGSLDEQYL. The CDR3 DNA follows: TGTGCCACCAGCATGTACGGCTCTCTCGACGAGCAGTACCTC.

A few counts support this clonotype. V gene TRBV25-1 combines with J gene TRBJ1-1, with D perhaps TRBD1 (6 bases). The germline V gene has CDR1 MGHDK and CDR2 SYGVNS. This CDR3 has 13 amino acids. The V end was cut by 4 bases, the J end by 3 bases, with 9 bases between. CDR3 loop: CASSAGDDTEAFF. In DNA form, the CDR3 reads TGTGCCAGCAGTGCAGGGGATGACACTGAAGCTTTCTTT.

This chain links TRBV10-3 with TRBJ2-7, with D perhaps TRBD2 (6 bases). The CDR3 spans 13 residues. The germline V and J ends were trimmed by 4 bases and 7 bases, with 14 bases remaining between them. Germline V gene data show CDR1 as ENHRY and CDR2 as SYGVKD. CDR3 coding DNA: TGTGCCATCAGTGTCGACGGGGGTGGTGAGCAGTACTTC. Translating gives CAISVDGGGEQYF.

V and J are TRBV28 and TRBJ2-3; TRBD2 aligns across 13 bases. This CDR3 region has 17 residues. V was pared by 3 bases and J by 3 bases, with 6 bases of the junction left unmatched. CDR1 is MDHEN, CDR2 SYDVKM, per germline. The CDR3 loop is CASSLVLAGGRTDTQYF. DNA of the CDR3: TGTGCCAGCAGTTTGGTACTAGCGGGGGGGAGGACAGATACGCAGTATTTT.

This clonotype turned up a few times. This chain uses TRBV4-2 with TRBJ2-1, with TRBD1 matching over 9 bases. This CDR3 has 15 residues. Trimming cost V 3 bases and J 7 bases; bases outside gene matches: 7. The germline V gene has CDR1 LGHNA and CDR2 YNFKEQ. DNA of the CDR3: TGTGCCAGCAGCCACCGGGACAGGGAAATAAATGAGCAGTTCTTC. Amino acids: CASSHRDREINEQFF.

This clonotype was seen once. CDR3 sequence: CASSTLKGSSYNEQFF. Written as DNA, the CDR3 is TGTGCCAGCTCAACCCTCAAGGGGAGCTCCTACAATGAGCAGTTCTTC. The chain joins TRBV6-1 to TRBJ2-1; D is possibly TRBD1 or TRBD2 (5 bases each). Germline CDR1 is MNHNS and CDR2 is SASEGT. The length of the CDR3 is 16 residues. V lost 8 bases to trimming and J lost 0 bases, with 17 bases between them.

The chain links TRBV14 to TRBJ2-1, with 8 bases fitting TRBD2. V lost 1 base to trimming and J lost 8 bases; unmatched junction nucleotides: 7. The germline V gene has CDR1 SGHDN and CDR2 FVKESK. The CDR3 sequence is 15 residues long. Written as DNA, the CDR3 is TGTGCCAGCAGCCAAGTAGCGGGATCGAGCGATGAGCAGTTCTTC. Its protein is CASSQVAGSSDEQFF.

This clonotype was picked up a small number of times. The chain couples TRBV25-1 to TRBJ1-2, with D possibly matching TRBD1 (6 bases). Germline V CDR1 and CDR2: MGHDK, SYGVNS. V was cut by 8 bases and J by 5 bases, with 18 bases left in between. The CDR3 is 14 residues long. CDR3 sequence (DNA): TGTGCCAGCGGGGGGGGCTCCGGCTTTTATGGCTACACCTTC. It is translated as CASGGGSGFYGYTF.

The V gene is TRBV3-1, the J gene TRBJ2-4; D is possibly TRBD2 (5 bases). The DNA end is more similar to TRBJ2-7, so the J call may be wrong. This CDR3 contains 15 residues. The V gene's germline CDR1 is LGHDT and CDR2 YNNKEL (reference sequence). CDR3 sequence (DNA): TGTGCCAGCAGCCGGGCGACAAACGGAGGCTACGAGCAGTACTTC. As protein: CASSRATNGGYEQYF.

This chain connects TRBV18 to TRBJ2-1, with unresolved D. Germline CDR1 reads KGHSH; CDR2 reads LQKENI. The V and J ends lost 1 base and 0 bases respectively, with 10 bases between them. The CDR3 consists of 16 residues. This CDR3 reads CASSPLILPSYNEQFF. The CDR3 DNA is TGTGCCAGCTCACCACTAATACTTCCCTCCTACAATGAGCAGTTCTTC.

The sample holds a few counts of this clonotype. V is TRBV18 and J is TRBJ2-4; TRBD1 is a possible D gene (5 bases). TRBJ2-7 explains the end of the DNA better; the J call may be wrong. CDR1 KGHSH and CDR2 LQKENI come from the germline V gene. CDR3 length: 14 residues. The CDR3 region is CASSPSDSFYEQYF. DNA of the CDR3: TGTGCCAGCTCACCATCCGACAGTTTCTACGAGCAGTACTTC.

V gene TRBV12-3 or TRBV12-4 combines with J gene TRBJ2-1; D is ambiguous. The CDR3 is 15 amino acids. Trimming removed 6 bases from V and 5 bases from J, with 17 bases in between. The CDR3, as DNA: TGTGCCAGCAGCCCCTGGGCAGGATCAAACAATGAGCAGTTCTTC. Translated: CASSPWAGSNNEQFF.

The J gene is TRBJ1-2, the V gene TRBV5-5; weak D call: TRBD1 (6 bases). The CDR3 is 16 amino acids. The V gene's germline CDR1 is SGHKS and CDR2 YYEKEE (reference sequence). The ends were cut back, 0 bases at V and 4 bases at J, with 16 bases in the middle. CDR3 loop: CASSLEASTGAYGYTF. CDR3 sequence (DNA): TGTGCCAGCAGCTTGGAGGCCTCGACAGGCGCCTATGGCTACACCTTC.

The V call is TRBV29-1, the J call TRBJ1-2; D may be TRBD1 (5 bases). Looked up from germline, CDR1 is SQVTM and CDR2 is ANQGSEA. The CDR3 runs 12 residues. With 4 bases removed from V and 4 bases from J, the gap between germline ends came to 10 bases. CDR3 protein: CSVGEGSYGYTF. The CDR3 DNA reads TGCAGCGTTGGGGAGGGGTCCTATGGCTACACCTTC.

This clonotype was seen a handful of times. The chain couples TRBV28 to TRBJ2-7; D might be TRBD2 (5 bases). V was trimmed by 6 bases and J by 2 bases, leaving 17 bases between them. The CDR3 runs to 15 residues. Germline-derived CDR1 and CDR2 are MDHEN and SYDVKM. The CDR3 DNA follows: TGTGCCAGCAGCCCCCTTCAGCTCGGGGCCTACGAGCAGTACTTC. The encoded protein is CASSPLQLGAYEQYF.

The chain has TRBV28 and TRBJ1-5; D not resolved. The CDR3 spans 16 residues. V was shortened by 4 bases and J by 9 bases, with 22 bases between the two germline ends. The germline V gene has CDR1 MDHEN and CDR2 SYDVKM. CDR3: CASSSGPGNLYLPQHF. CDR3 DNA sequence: TGTGCCAGCAGTTCAGGACCTGGAAACCTCTATCTGCCCCAGCATTTT.